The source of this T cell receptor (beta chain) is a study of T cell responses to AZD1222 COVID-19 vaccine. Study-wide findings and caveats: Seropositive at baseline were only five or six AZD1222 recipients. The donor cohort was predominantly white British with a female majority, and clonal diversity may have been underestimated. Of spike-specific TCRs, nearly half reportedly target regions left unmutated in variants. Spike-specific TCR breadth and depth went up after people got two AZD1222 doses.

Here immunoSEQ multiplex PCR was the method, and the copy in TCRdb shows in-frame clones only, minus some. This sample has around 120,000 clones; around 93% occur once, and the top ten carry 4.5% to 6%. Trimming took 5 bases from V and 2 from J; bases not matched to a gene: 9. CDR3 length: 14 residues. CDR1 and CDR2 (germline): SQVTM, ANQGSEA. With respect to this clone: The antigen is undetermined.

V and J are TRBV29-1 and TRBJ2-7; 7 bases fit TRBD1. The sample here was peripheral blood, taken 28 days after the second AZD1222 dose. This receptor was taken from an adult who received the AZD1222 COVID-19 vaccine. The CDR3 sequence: CSVRLRTGTYEQYF. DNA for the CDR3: TGCAGCGTTCGGCTCCGGACAGGCACCTACGAGCAGTACTTC.